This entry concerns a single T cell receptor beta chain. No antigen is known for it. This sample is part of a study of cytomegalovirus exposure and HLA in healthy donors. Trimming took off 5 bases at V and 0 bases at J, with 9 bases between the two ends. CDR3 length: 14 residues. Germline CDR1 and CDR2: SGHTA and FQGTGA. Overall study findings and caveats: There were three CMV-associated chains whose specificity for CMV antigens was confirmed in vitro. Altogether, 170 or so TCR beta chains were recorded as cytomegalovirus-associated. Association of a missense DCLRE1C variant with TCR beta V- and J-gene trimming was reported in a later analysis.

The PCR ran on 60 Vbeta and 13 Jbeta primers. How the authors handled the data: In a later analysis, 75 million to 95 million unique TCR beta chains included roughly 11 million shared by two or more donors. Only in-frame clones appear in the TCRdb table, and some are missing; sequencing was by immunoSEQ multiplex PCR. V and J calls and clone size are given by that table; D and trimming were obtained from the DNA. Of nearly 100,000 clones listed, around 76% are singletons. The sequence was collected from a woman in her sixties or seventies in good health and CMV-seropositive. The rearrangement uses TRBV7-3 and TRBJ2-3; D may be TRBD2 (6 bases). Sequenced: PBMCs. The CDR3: CASSRGGSTDTQYF. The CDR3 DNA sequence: TGTGCCAGCAGCCGCGGAGGGAGCACAGATACGCAGTATTTT. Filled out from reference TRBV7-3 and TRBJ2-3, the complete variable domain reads GAGVSQTPSNKVTEKGKYVELRCDPISGHTALYWYRQSLGQGPEFLIYFQGTGAADDSGLPNDRFFAVRPEGSVSTLKIQRTERGDSAVYLCASSRGGSTDTQYFGPGTRLTVL.